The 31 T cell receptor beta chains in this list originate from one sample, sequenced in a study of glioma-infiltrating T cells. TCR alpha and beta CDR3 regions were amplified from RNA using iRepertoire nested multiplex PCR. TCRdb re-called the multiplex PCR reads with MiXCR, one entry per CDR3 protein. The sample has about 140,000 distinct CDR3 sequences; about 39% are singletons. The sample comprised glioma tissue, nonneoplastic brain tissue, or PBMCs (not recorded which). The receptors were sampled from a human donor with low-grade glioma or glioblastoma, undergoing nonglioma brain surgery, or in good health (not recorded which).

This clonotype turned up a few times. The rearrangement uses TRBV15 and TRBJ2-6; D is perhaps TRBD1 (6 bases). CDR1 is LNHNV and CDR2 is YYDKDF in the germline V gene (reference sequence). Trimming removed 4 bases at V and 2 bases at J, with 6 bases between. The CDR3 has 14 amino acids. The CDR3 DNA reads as TGTGCCACCAGCACAGGGGCTGGGGCCAACGTCCTGACTTTC. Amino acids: CATSTGAGANVLTF.

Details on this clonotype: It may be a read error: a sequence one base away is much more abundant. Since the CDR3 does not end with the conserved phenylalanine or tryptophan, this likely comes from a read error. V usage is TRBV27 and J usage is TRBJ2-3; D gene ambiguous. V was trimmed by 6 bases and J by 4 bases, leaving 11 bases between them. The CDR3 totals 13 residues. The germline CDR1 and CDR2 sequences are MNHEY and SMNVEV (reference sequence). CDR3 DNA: TGTGCCAGCAGATTTGTAGGCGCAGATACGCAGTATTCT. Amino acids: CASRFVGADTQYS.

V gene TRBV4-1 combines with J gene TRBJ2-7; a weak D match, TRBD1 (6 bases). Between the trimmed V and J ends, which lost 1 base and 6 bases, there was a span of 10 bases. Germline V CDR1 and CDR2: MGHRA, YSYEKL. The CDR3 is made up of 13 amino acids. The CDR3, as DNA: TGCGCCAGCAGCCAAGGACAGGCGACCGAGCAGTACTTC. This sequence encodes CASSQGQATEQYF.

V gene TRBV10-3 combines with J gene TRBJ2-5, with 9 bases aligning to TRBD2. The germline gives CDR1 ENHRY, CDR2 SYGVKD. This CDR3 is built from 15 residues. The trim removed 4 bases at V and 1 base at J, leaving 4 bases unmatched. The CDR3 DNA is TGTGCCATCAGTGGGCTAGCGGGACTCCAAGAGACCCAGTACTTC. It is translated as CAISGLAGLQETQYF.

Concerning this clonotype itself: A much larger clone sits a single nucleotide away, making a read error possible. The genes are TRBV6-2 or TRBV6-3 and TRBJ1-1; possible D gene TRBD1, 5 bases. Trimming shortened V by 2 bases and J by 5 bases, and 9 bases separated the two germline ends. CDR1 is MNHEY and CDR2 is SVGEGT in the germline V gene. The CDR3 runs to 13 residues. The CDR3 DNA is TGTGCCAGCAGTTACGGACATATGACTGAAGCTTTCTTT. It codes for CASSYGHMTEAFF.

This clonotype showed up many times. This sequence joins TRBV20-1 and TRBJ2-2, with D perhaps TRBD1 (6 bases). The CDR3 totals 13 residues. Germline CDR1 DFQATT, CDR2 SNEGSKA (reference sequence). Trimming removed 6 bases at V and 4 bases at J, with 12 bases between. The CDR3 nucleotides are TGCAGTGCGCCAGGGGTCGGCACCGGGGAGCTGTTTTTT. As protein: CSAPGVGTGELFF.

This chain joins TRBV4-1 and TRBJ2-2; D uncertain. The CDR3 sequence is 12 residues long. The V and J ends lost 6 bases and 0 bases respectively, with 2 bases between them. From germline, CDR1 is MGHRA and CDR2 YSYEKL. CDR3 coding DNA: TGCGCCAGCAGTACGAACACCGGGGAGCTGTTTTTT. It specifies CASSTNTGELFF.

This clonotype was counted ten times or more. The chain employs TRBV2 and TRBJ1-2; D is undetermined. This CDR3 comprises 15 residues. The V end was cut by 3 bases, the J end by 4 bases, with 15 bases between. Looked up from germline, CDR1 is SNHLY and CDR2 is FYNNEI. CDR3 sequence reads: CASSDQESYFYGYTF. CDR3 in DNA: TGTGCCAGCAGTGACCAAGAGTCGTACTTCTATGGCTACACCTTC. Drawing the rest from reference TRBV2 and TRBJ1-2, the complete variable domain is EPEVTQTPSHQVTQMGQEVILRCVPISNHLYFYWYRQILGQKVEFLVSFYNNEISEKSEIFDDQFSVERPDGSNFTLKIRSTKLEDSAMYFCASSDQESYFYGYTFGSGTRLTVV.

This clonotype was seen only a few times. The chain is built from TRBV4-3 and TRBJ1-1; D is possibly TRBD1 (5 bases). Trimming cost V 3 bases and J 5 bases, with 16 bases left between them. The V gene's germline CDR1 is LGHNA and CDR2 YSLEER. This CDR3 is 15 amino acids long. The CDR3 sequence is CASSQTYRGPTEAFF. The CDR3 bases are TGCGCCAGCAGCCAGACATATAGGGGACCTACTGAAGCTTTCTTT.

CDR3 in DNA: TGCAGTGCTACGCTCTACTCCGGGACTAGCGGATCATACGAGCAGTACTTC. Residues: CSATLYSGTSGSYEQYF. The chain has TRBV20-1 and TRBJ2-7; 11 bases line up with TRBD2. The CDR3 extends over 17 amino acids. V dropped 4 bases and J dropped 4; count of bases not matched to a gene: 15. Germline V lookup: CDR1 DFQATT, CDR2 SNEGSKA (reference sequence).

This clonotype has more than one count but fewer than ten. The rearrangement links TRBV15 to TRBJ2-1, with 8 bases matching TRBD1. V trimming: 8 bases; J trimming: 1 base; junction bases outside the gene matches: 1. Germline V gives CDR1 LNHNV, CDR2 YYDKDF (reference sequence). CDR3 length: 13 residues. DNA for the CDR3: TGTGCCACCGGACAGGGATCCTACAATGAGCAGTTCTTC. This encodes CATGQGSYNEQFF.

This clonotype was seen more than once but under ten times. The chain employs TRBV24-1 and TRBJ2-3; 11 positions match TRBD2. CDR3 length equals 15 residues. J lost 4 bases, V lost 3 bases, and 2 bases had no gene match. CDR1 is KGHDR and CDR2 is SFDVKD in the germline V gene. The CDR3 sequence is CATSDGTSGPDTQYF. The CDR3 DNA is TGTGCCACCAGTGATGGGACTAGCGGACCAGATACGCAGTATTTT.

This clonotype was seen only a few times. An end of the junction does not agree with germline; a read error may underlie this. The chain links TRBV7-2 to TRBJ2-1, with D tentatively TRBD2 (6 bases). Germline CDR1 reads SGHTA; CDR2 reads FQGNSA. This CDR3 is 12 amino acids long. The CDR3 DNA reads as TGTGCCAGCAGCGCCATACGGGAGACCCAGCACTTC. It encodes CASSAIRETQHF.

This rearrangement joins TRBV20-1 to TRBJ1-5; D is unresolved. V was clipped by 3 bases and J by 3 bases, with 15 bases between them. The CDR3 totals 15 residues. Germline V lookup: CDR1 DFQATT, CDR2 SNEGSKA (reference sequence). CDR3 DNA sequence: TGCAGTGCTAGGGATGTGGGCAGTCTCAATCAGCCCCAGCATTTT. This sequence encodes CSARDVGSLNQPQHF.

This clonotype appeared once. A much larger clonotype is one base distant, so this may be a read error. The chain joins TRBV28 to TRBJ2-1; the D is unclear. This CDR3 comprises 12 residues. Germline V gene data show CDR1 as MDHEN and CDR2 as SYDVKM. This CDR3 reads CASSVIYNERFF. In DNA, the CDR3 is TGTGCCAGCAGCGTAATCTACAATGAGCGGTTCTTC.

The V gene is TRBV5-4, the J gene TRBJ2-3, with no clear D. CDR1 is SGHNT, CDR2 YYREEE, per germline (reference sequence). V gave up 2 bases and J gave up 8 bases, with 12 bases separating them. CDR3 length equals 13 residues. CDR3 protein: CASSFGRVATQYF. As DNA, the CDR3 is TGTGCCAGCAGCTTTGGAAGGGTGGCTACGCAGTATTTT.

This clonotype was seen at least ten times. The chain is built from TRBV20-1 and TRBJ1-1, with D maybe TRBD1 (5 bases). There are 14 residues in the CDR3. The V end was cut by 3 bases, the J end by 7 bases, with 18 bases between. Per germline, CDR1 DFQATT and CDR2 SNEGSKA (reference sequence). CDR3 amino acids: CSARFGGVKDEAFF. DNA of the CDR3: TGCAGTGCTAGGTTCGGAGGGGTCAAAGATGAAGCTTTCTTT.

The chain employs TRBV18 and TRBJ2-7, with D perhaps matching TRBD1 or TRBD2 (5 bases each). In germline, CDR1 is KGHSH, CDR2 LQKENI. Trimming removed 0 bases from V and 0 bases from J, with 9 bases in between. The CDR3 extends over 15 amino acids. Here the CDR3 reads CASSPPGRSSYEQYF. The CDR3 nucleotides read TGTGCCAGCTCACCACCGGGACGGTCCTCCTACGAGCAGTACTTC.

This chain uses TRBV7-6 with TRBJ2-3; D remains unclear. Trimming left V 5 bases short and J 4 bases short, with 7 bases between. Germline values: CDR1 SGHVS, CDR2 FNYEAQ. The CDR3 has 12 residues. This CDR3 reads CASSPTPDTQYF. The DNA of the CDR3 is TGTGCCAGCAGCCCTACACCAGATACGCAGTATTTT.

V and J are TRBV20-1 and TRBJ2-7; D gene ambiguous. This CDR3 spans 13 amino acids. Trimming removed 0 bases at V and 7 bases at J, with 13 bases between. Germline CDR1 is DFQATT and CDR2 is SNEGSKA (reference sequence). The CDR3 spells CSARDRYYDEQYF. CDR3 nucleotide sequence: TGCAGTGCTAGAGACAGATACTACGATGAGCAGTACTTC.

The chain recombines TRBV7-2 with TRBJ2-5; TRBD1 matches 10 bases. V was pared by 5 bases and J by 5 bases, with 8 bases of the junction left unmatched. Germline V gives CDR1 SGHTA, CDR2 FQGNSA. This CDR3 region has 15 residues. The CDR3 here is CASSHPTGGSETQYF. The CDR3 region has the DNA TGTGCCAGCAGCCACCCGACAGGGGGCTCTGAGACCCAGTACTTC.

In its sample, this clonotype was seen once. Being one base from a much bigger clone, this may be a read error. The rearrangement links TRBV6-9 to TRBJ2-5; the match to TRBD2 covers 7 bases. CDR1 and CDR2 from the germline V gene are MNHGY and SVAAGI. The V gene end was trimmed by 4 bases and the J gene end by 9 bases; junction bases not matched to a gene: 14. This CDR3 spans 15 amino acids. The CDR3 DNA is TGTGCCAGCAGTTCGTCGACTAGCTGGAAGGAGGCCCAGTACTTC. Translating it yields CASSSSTSWKEAQYF.

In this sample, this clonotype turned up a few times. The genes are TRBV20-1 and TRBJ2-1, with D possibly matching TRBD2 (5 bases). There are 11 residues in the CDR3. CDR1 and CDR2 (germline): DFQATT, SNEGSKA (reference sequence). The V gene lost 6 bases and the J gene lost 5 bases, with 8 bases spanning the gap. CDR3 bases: TGCAGTGCGGAGGCTAACAATGAGCAGTTCTTC. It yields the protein CSAEANNEQFF.

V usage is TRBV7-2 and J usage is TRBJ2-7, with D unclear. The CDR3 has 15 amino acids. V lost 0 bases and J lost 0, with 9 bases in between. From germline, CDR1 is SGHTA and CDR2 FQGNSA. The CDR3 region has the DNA TGTGCCAGCAGCTTAGCGGGCAGATCCTCCTACGAGCAGTACTTC. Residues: CASSLAGRSSYEQYF.

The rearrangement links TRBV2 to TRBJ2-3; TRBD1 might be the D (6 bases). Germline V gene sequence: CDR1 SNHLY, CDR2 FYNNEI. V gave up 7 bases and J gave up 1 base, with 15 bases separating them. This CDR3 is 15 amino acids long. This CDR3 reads CASNKQGVGTDTQYF. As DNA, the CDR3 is TGTGCCAGCAACAAACAGGGAGTAGGCACAGATACGCAGTATTTT.

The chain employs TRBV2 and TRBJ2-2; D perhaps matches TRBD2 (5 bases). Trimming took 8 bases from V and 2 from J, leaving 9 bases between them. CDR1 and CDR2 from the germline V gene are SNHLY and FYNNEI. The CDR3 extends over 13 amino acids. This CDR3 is CASFGINTGELFF. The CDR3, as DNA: TGTGCCAGCTTCGGGATCAACACCGGGGAGCTGTTTTTT.

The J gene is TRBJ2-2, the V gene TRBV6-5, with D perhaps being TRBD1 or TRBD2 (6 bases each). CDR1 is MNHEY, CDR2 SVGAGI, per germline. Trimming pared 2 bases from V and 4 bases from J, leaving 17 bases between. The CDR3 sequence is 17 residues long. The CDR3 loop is CASSYGGRRIRTGELFF. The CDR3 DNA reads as TGTGCCAGCAGTTACGGGGGGCGCAGGATTCGCACCGGGGAGCTGTTTTTT.

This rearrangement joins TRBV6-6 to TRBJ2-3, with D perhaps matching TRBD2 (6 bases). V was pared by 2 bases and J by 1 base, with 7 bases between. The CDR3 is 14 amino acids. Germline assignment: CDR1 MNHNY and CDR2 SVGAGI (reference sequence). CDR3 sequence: CASSYQRGTDTQYF. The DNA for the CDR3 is TGTGCCAGCAGTTACCAGCGGGGCACAGATACGCAGTATTTT.

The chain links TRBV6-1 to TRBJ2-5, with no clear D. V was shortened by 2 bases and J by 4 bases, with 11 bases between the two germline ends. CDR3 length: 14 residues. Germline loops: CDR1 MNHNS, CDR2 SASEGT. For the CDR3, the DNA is TGTGCCAGCAGTGAAACAGTAGTCCCAGAGACCCAGTACTTC. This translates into CASSETVVPETQYF.

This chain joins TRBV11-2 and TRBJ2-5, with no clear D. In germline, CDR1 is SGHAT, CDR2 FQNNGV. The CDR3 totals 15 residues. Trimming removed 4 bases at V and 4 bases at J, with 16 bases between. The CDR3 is CASSYIDRSGETQYF. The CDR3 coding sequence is TGTGCCAGCAGCTACATCGACCGGTCGGGAGAGACCCAGTACTTC.

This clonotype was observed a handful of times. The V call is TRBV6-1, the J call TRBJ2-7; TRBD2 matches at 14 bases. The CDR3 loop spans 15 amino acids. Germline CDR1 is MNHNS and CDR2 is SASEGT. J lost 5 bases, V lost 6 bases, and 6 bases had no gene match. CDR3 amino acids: CASSSGTSGSNEQYF. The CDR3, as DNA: TGTGCCAGCAGCTCCGGGACTAGCGGGAGTAACGAGCAGTACTTC.